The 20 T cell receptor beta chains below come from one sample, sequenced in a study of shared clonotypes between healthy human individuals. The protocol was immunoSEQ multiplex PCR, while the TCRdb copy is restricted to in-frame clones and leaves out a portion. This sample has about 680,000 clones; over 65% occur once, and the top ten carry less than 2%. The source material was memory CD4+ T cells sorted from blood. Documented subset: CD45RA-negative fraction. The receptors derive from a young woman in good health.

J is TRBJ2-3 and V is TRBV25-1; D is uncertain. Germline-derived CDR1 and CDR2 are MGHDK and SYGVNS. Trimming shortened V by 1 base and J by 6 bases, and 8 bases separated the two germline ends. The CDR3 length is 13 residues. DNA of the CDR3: TGTGCCAGCAGTGAATCTGGAACGGATACGCAGTATTTT. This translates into CASSESGTDTQYF.

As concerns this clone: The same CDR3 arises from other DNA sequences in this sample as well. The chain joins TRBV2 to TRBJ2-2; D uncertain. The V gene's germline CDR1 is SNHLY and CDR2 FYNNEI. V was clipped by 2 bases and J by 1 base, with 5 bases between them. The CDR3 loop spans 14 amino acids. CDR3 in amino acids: CASSETRNTGELFF. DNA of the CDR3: TGTGCCAGCAGTGAAACGAGGAACACCGGGGAGCTGTTTTTT. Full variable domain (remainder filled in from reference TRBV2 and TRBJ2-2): EPEVTQTPSHQVTQMGQEVILRCVPISNHLYFYWYRQILGQKVEFLVSFYNNEISEKSEIFDDQFSVERPDGSNFTLKIRSTKLEDSAMYFCASSETRNTGELFFGEGSRLTVL.

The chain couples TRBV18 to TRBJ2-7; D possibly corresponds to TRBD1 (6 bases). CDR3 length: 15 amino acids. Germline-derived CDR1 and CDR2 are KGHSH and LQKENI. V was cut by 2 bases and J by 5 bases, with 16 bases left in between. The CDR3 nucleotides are TGTGCCAGCTCACCAAGTCCCACAGGGATGGACGAGCAGTACTTC. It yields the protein CASSPSPTGMDEQYF.

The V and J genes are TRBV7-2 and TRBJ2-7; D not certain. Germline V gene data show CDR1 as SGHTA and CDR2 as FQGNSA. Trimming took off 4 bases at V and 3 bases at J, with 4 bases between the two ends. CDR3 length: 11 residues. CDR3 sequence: CASSSHYEQYF. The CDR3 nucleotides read TGTGCCAGCAGCTCTCACTACGAGCAGTACTTC. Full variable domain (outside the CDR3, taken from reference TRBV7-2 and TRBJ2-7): GAGVSQSPSNKVTEKGKDVELRCDPISGHTALYWYRQSLGQGLEFLIYFQGNSAPDKSGLPSDRFSAERTGGSVSTLTIQRTQQEDSAVYLCASSSHYEQYFGPGTRLTVT.

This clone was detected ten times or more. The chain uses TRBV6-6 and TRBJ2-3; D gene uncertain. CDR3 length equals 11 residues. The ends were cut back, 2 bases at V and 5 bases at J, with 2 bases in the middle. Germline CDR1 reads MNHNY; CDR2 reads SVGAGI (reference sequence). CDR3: CASSYGDTQYF. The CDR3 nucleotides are TGTGCCAGCAGTTACGGAGATACGCAGTATTTT.

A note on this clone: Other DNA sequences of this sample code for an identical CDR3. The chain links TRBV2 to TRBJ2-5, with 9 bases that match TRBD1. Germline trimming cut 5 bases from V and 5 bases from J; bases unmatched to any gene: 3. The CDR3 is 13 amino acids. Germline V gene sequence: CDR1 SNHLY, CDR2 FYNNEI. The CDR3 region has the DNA TGTGCCAGCAGTACCGGGACAGGGGAGACCCAGTACTTC. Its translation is CASSTGTGETQYF.

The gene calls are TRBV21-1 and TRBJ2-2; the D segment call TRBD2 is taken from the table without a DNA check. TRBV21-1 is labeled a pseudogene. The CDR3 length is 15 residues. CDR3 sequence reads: CASRAGTRGPGELFF. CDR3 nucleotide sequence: TGTGCCAGCAGGGCCGGGACTAGGGGGCCCGGGGAGCTGTTTTTT.

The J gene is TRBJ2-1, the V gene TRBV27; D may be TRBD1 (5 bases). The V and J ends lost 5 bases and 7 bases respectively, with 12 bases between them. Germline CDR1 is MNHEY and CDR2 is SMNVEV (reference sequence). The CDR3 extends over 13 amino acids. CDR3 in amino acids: CASSPMTVNEQFF. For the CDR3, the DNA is TGTGCCAGCAGTCCCATGACAGTAAATGAGCAGTTCTTC.

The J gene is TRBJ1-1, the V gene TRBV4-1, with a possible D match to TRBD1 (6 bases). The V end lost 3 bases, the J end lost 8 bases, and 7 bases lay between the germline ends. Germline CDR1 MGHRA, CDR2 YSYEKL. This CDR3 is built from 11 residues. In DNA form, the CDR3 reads TGCGCCAGCAGCCATGGGACAGAAGCTTTCTTT. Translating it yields CASSHGTEAFF.

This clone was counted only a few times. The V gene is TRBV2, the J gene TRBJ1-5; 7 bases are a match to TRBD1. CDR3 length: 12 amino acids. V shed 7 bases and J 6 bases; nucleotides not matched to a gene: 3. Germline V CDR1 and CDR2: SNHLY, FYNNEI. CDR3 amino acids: CASTGGFQPQHF. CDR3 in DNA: TGTGCCAGCACAGGGGGGTTTCAGCCCCAGCATTTT.

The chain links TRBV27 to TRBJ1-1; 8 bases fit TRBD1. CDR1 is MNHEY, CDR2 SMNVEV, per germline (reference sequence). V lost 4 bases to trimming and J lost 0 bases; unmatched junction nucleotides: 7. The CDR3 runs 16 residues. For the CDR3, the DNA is TGTGCCAGCAGTTCCGCCGGGACAGGACTGAACACTGAAGCTTTCTTT. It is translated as CASSSAGTGLNTEAFF.

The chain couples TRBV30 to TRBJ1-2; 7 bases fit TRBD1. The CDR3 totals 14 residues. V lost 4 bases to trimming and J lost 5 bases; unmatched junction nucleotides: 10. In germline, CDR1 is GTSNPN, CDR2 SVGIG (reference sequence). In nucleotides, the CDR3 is TGTGCCTGGAAGACAGGGTACGACTTTTATGGCTACACCTTC. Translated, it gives CAWKTGYDFYGYTF.

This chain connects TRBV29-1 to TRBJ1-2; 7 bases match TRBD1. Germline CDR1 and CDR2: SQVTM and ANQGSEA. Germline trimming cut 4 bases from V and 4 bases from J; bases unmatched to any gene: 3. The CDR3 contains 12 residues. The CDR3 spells CSVGTGGYGYTF. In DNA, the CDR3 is TGCAGCGTTGGGACAGGTGGCTATGGCTACACCTTC.

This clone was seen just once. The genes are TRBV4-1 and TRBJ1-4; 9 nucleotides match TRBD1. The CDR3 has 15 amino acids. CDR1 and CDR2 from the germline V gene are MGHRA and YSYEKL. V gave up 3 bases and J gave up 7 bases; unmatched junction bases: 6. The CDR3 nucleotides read TGCGCCAGCAGCCAGGGGACAGGGAAAGTTGAAAAACTGTTTTTT. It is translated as CASSQGTGKVEKLFF.

CDR3 bases: TGTGCCAGCAGCCGGACAGGGGCGTCGAGCACTGAAGCTTTCTTT. It encodes CASSRTGASSTEAFF. The V gene is TRBV6-5, the J gene TRBJ1-1; 9 nucleotides match TRBD1. CDR1 is MNHEY, CDR2 SVGAGI, per germline. Trimming cost V 6 bases and J 4 bases; bases outside gene matches: 9. The CDR3 length is 15 residues.

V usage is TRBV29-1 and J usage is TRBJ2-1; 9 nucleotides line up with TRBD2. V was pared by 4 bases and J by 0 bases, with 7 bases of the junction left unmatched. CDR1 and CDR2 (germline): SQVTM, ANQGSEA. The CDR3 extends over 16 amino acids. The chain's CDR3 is CSVAAAGGSSYNEQFF. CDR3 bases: TGCAGCGTTGCGGCTGCGGGAGGGAGCTCCTACAATGAGCAGTTCTTC.

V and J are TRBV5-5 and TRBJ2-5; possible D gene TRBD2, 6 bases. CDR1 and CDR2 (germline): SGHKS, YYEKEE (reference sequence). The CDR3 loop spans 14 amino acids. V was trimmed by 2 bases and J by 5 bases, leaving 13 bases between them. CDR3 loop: CASSFYGSGETQYF. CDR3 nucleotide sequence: TGTGCCAGCAGCTTCTATGGTAGCGGCGAGACCCAGTACTTC.

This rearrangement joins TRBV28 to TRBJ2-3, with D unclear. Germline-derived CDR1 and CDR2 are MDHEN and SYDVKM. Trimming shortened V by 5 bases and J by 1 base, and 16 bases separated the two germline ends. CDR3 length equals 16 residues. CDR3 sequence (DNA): TGTGCCAGCAGTCTACTACAGCGATCCGGCACAGATACGCAGTATTTT. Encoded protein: CASSLLQRSGTDTQYF.

CDR3 DNA: TGTGCCAGCTCACCCGGGACTAGCGCCGAGCCTAGCACAGATACGCAGTATTTT. This codes for CASSPGTSAEPSTDTQYF. The rearrangement uses TRBV18 and TRBJ2-3; 10 nucleotides match TRBD2. J was trimmed by 0 bases and V by 3 bases; bases with no gene match: 9. CDR1 KGHSH and CDR2 LQKENI come from the germline V gene. The CDR3 is 18 residues long.

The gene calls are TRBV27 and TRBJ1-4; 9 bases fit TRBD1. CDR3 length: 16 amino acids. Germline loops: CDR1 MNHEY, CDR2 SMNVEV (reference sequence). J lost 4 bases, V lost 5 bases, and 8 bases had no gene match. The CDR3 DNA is TGTGCCAGCAGTCACGGGACAGGGCCGATTAATGAAAAACTGTTTTTT. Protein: CASSHGTGPINEKLFF.